This TCR beta chain was recovered during a study of T cell responses to AZD1222 COVID-19 vaccine. General observations from the study: Spike-specific TCR breadth and depth rose after two AZD1222 doses. Nearly half of spike-specific TCRs reportedly target unmutated variant regions. Repertoire sampling occurred only after the peak T cell response.

As regards this clone: Its target is unknown.

Sequencing used immunoSEQ multiplex PCR; TCRdb keeps in-frame clones, though not all of them. The repertoire holds about 180,000 clones, with around 90% as singletons. Germline assignment: CDR1 LGHNA and CDR2 YSLEER. The CDR3 length is 14 residues. The ends were cut back, 1 base at V and 2 bases at J, with 8 bases in the middle. Timing groups of about 4 and about 12 weeks for second doses were pooled. The chain has TRBV4-3 and TRBJ2-5; D is uncertain. This clonotype was sampled from an adult who received the AZD1222 COVID-19 vaccine. The sample was peripheral blood, taken 28 days after the second AZD1222 dose. The CDR3 DNA follows: TGCGCCAGCAGCCAAGGGCAATCTCAAGAGACCCAGTACTTC. Translating gives CASSQGQSQETQYF.